These 27 T cell receptor beta chains came from one sample sequenced in a study of OX40 agonist ivuxolimab in advanced cancers. Here immunoSEQ multiplex PCR was the method, and the copy in TCRdb shows in-frame clones only, minus some. Of fewer than 45,000 clones in the sample, around 89% are singletons; the top ten hold about 15%. Specimen: CD4+ or CD8+ T cells sorted from blood, collected in a trial of the OX40 agonist ivuxolimab. Receptors were obtained from an adult with an advanced solid tumor such as melanoma, head and neck, liver or kidney cancer.

This sequence joins TRBV9 and TRBJ2-1; D gene ambiguous. The CDR3 totals 10 residues. Trimming removed 5 bases at V and 6 bases at J, with 3 bases between. Germline CDR1 reads SGDLS; CDR2 reads YYNGEE. CDR3 protein: CASRSNEQFF. CDR3 bases: TGTGCCAGCAGGAGCAATGAGCAGTTCTTC.

This chain connects TRBV27 to TRBJ1-2; D not certain. Deletions cut 5 bases from V and 3 bases from J, with 7 bases between. Germline V gene sequence: CDR1 MNHEY, CDR2 SMNVEV (reference sequence). The CDR3 covers 12 residues. In DNA, the CDR3 is TGTGCCAGCAGTCCCGGAGACTATGGCTACACCTTC. Translating it yields CASSPGDYGYTF.

V is TRBV5-3 and J is TRBJ1-5; D gene uncertain. TRBV5-3 is an ORF; its function is uncertain. Between the trimmed V and J ends, which lost 7 bases and 5 bases, there was a span of 19 bases. The CDR3 consists of 15 residues. CDR3 in amino acids: CARHPWAGGDQPQHF. The CDR3 DNA follows: TGTGCCAGACACCCCTGGGCGGGTGGGGATCAGCCCCAGCATTTT.

The CDR3 DNA reads TGTGCCAGCAGCTTATTGTTAGCGGGAGTGTCCGGGGAGCTGTTTTTT. The encoded protein is CASSLLLAGVSGELFF. The gene calls are TRBV7-9 and TRBJ2-2; 9 nucleotides align to TRBD2. Looked up from germline, CDR1 is SEHNR and CDR2 is FQNEAQ (reference sequence). With V trimmed by 2 bases and J by 6 bases, 7 bases remained unmatched. The CDR3 covers 16 residues.

This sequence joins TRBV5-6 and TRBJ2-7; D remains unclear. V lost 4 bases and J 0 bases, leaving 5 bases between the germline ends. Germline V gives CDR1 SGHDT, CDR2 YYEEEE. The CDR3 runs to 12 residues. The CDR3 sequence is CASSQSSYEQYF. The CDR3 bases are TGTGCCAGCAGCCAAAGCTCCTACGAGCAGTACTTC.

The chain uses TRBV4-2 and TRBJ2-2; D is ambiguous. Between the trimmed V and J ends, which lost 0 bases and 4 bases, there was a span of 12 bases. The germline V gene encodes CDR1 LGHNA and CDR2 YNFKEQ. There are 16 residues in the CDR3. The CDR3, as DNA: TGTGCCAGCAGCCAAGATGGTGTCCGAATCACCGGGGAGCTGTTTTTT. Its protein product is CASSQDGVRITGELFF.

The chain uses TRBV7-9 and TRBJ1-1, with 8 nucleotides matching TRBD1. V dropped 4 bases and J dropped 7; count of bases not matched to a gene: 11. CDR1 and CDR2 from the germline V gene are SEHNR and FQNEAQ (reference sequence). This CDR3 region has 15 residues. CDR3 bases: TGTGCCAGCAGCTCCCTTTCTCCGGGACAGGTTGAAGCTTTCTTT. This codes for CASSSLSPGQVEAFF.

The chain joins TRBV7-9 to TRBJ2-5; D is uncertain. Germline CDR1 is SEHNR and CDR2 is FQNEAQ (reference sequence). V lost 4 bases and J 4 bases, leaving 10 bases between the germline ends. The CDR3 has 13 residues. CDR3 bases: TGTGCCAGCAGCTCGGACCATCGAGAGACCCAGTACTTC. Its protein product is CASSSDHRETQYF. Using reference TRBV7-9 and TRBJ2-5 for the parts outside the CDR3, the full variable domain is DTGVSQNPRHKITKRGQNVTFRCDPISEHNRLYWYRQTLGQGPEFLTYFQNEAQLEKSRLLSDRFSAERPKGSFSTLEIQRTEQGDSAMYLCASSSDHRETQYFGPGTRLLVL.

This chain uses TRBV9 with TRBJ1-2; D gene unclear. Trimming took 0 bases from V and 3 from J, leaving 9 bases between them. The CDR3 is made up of 14 amino acids. Germline V gene data show CDR1 as SGDLS and CDR2 as YYNGEE. CDR3 region: CASSVVEADYGYTF. CDR3 coding DNA: TGTGCCAGCAGCGTAGTGGAGGCAGACTATGGCTACACCTTC.

The V call is TRBV10-2, the J call TRBJ2-2, with D perhaps TRBD1 (6 bases). Between the trimmed V and J ends, which lost 4 bases and 7 bases, there was a span of 13 bases. Per the germline V gene, CDR1 is WSHSY and CDR2 is SAAADI. The CDR3 extends over 14 amino acids. The CDR3, as DNA: TGCGCCAGCAGTGCCAGCAGGGGAAGCGGGGAGCTGTTTTTT. This gives the protein CASSASRGSGELFF.

The chain combines TRBV6-1 with TRBJ2-7, with unresolved D. Germline V gene data show CDR1 as MNHNS and CDR2 as SASEGT. Trimming took 3 bases from V and 4 from J, leaving 13 bases between them. The CDR3 is made up of 14 amino acids. CDR3 sequence reads: CASSDGPHSYEQYF. Here the CDR3 DNA reads TGTGCCAGCAGTGACGGCCCTCACTCGTACGAGCAGTACTTC.

This clone was found a few times. The chain links TRBV19 to TRBJ1-1; the D gene is possibly TRBD1 (5 bases). Germline V CDR1 and CDR2: LNHDA, SQIVND (reference sequence). This CDR3 has 14 residues. The V end lost 5 bases, the J end lost 3 bases, and 13 bases lay between the germline ends. Written as DNA, the CDR3 is TGTGCCAGTAGTCTTCGCAGGGCGTACACTGAAGCTTTCTTT. It specifies CASSLRRAYTEAFF.

The chain links TRBV27 to TRBJ1-1; the D gene is possibly TRBD1 (5 bases). The CDR3 extends over 14 amino acids. Germline-derived CDR1 and CDR2 are MNHEY and SMNVEV (reference sequence). Trimming shortened V by 2 bases and J by 5 bases, and 12 bases separated the two germline ends. CDR3 residues: CASSLQGTRTEAFF. The CDR3 DNA follows: TGTGCCAGCAGTTTACAGGGTACGAGGACTGAAGCTTTCTTT.

This clone was seen a single time. The CDR3 here is CASRGGGEGQPQHF. The CDR3 DNA reads as TGTGCCAGCAGGGGAGGAGGGGAGGGTCAGCCCCAGCATTTT. This chain uses TRBV6-5 with TRBJ1-5; TRBD1 might be the D (5 bases). The CDR3 has 14 residues. Germline V lookup: CDR1 MNHEY, CDR2 SVGAGI. Trimming left V 6 bases short and J 6 bases short, with 15 bases between.

The V and J genes are TRBV5-6 and TRBJ2-1; D gene ambiguous. The CDR3 consists of 15 residues. Germline lookup yields CDR1 SGHDT and CDR2 YYEEEE. V lost 4 bases, J lost 5 bases, and 16 bases lay in between. The CDR3 coding sequence is TGTGCCAGCAGCCCGTGGGGAACAGTAAACAATGAGCAGTTCTTC. As protein: CASSPWGTVNNEQFF.

The chain links TRBV6-5 to TRBJ2-7; tentatively, D is TRBD1 (6 bases). V lost 6 bases to trimming and J lost 5 bases, with 20 bases between them. CDR1 and CDR2 (germline): MNHEY, SVGAGI. The CDR3 consists of 15 residues. CDR3 region: CASRYQPGAMNEQYF. CDR3 nucleotide sequence: TGTGCCAGCAGATACCAACCAGGGGCTATGAACGAGCAGTACTTC.

The chain joins TRBV9 to TRBJ2-5; no firm D call. Germline V gene sequence: CDR1 SGDLS, CDR2 YYNGEE. With 4 bases removed from V and 6 bases from J, the gap between germline ends came to 16 bases. This CDR3 has 14 amino acids. Here the CDR3 reads CASSSTRNGKTQYF. CDR3 DNA sequence: TGTGCCAGCAGCTCGACAAGGAACGGCAAGACCCAGTACTTC.

The chain uses TRBV18 and TRBJ1-5, with 7 bases that match TRBD1. V dropped 2 bases and J dropped 4; count of bases not matched to a gene: 14. This CDR3 is built from 18 residues. The germline CDR1 and CDR2 sequences are KGHSH and LQKENI. Here the CDR3 DNA reads TGTGCCAGCTCACCAGACCCAGCACTACAGGGGCTAAATCAGCCCCAGCATTTT. As protein: CASSPDPALQGLNQPQHF.

The chain couples TRBV29-1 to TRBJ1-1; D not resolved. Trimming shortened V by 7 bases and J by 9 bases, and 15 bases separated the two germline ends. CDR1 and CDR2 (germline): SQVTM, ANQGSEA. CDR3 length: 11 amino acids. The CDR3 bases are TGCAGCGCCCCCCGCGGGTCCAAAGCTTTCTTT. Its translation: CSAPRGSKAFF.

The chain couples TRBV27 to TRBJ1-2; possible D gene TRBD1, 6 bases. From germline, CDR1 is MNHEY and CDR2 SMNVEV (reference sequence). Between the trimmed V and J ends, which lost 2 bases and 3 bases, there was a span of 7 bases. The CDR3 contains 13 residues. This CDR3 reads CASSLHRDYGYTF. DNA for the CDR3: TGTGCCAGCAGTTTACACAGGGACTATGGCTACACCTTC.

The CDR3 coding sequence is TGTGCCACCCGGACTAGCGGGAGAGGCCGGAACTACGAGCAGTACTTC. This sequence encodes CATRTSGRGRNYEQYF. This chain connects TRBV2 to TRBJ2-7; 13 bases match TRBD2. Germline assignment: CDR1 SNHLY and CDR2 FYNNEI. The CDR3 has 16 residues. The V segment lost 10 bases and the J segment 3 bases; nucleotides outside the gene matches: 12.

The chain carries TRBV30 and TRBJ1-4; the D gene is possibly TRBD1 (5 bases). The CDR3 is 13 amino acids. Germline lookup yields CDR1 GTSNPN and CDR2 SVGIG (reference sequence). V shed 2 bases and J shed 10 bases, with 14 bases lying between them. The CDR3 protein is CAWSPRGGTKLFF. The CDR3 region has the DNA TGTGCCTGGAGTCCTCGCGGTGGGACAAAACTGTTTTTT.

This clone is medium-sized by share. The chain uses TRBV7-3 and TRBJ2-2; tentatively, D is TRBD2 (6 bases). This CDR3 contains 15 residues. The V gene's germline CDR1 is SGHTA and CDR2 FQGTGA. V lost 5 bases and J 0 bases, leaving 10 bases between the germline ends. The CDR3 DNA sequence: TGTGCCAGCAGCATGGGACTGACGAACACCGGGGAGCTGTTTTTT. It translates to CASSMGLTNTGELFF.

This clone has only a few counts. CDR3 sequence: CASSKTGTGLHGYTF. The DNA of the CDR3 is TGTGCCAGCAGCAAAACCGGGACAGGGCTTCATGGCTACACCTTC. The gene calls are TRBV21-1 and TRBJ1-2; TRBD1, the D gene given by the table, was not confirmed from the DNA. TRBV21-1 is noted as a pseudogene. The CDR3 has 15 amino acids.

The chain recombines TRBV15 with TRBJ2-7, with TRBD1 as a possible D gene (6 bases). The CDR3 totals 16 residues. Per the germline V gene, CDR1 is LNHNV and CDR2 is YYDKDF (reference sequence). Trimming shortened V by 0 bases and J by 3 bases, and 15 bases separated the two germline ends. The CDR3 reads CATSRDRGQGHYEQYF. The CDR3 region has the DNA TGTGCCACCAGCAGAGATCGAGGCCAGGGGCACTACGAGCAGTACTTC. Filled out from reference TRBV15 and TRBJ2-7, the complete variable domain reads DAMVIQNPRYQVTQFGKPVTLSCSQTLNHNVMYWYQQKSSQAPKLLFHYYDKDFNNEADTPDNFQSRRPNTSFCFLDIRSPGLGDTAMYLCATSRDRGQGHYEQYFGPGTRLTVT.

The chain uses TRBV5-6 and TRBJ1-1; D might be TRBD1 (6 bases). The CDR3 is 14 residues long. In germline, CDR1 is SGHDT, CDR2 YYEEEE. Trimming stripped 1 base from V and 7 bases from J, with 14 bases between. The CDR3 DNA is TGTGCCAGCAGCTTGTGGGGGGGCGCGGTTGAAGCTTTCTTT. It encodes CASSLWGGAVEAFF.

The J gene is TRBJ1-1, the V gene TRBV19, with a tentative D call TRBD1 (5 bases). In germline, CDR1 is LNHDA, CDR2 SQIVND (reference sequence). The ends were cut back, 4 bases at V and 0 bases at J, with 18 bases in the middle. This CDR3 comprises 17 residues. DNA of the CDR3: TGTGCCAGTAGTAGTCTTTTGGGGCGCTTAATGAACACTGAAGCTTTCTTT. Amino acid sequence: CASSSLLGRLMNTEAFF.